This TCR beta chain was captured in a study of CD8+ T cells in alopecia areata. Study details: Grafts of skin from C3H/HeJ donors aged about 6-12 months with spontaneous alopecia went to female C3H/HeJ mice aged about 6-10 weeks.

It was cDNA, reverse transcribed from extracted RNA, that served as the sequencing template. Some clones are missing from TCRdb's copy, which holds only in-frame ones; the method was immunoSEQ multiplex PCR. Found here are about 110,000 clones, no singletons; the ten largest cover roughly a fifth. The length of the CDR3 is 15 residues. The germline V gene encodes CDR1 NSQYPW and CDR2 LRSPGD (reference sequence). The germline V and J ends were trimmed by 3 bases and 0 bases, with 10 bases remaining between them. The table lists this clone with a few counts. The target antigen is unknown. Any gene name here is a mouse gene name. The CDR3 end lies 4 residues beyond the end of the read and is filled in from the germline J gene. Study findings and constraints: Clonality in lesional scalp, especially alopecia totalis/universalis, exceeded that of normal scalp. Normal skin's resident alphabeta T cells are also sequenced in scalp samples. Shared TCR sequences were less clear between patients than in mice, possibly partly from HLA diversity.

Sequenced sample: lesional skin. This TCR derives from a C3H/HeJ mouse with alopecia areata. MHC haplotype: H2-k. The chain has TRBV1 and TRBJ2-5; TRBD2 might be the D (5 bases). The CDR3 bases that were read are TGCACCTGCAGTGCGCTTGGGGTTAACCAAGAC. It is translated as CTCSALGVNQD. The entire CDR3 sequence reads CTCSALGVNQDTQYF.